The clone carrying this T cell receptor (beta chain) was recorded a few times. Production of TCR cDNA was by 5'RACE template switching, which also added a universal primer site and UMIs. TCRdb re-called the 5' RACE reads through MiXCR, storing one row per CDR3 protein. This sample has about 300,000 distinct CDR3 sequences; approximately 7% occur once, and the top ten carry about 18%. This record comes from a study of T cells after yellow fever vaccination. Germline-derived CDR1 and CDR2 are LGHNA and YSLEER. V was clipped by 4 bases and J by 0 bases, with 15 bases between them. The CDR3 has 16 residues.

The starting material was PBMCs, obtained approximately 47 days after the first yellow fever vaccination. The receptor was derived from a man between 18 and 35 years old who received the YFV17D yellow fever vaccine. The chain is built from TRBV4-3 and TRBJ1-1; D remains unclear. CDR3 nucleotide sequence: TGCGCCAGCAGCCGGAGAGCAGGCAGAATGAACACTGAAGCTTTCTTT. Its translation: CASSRRAGRMNTEAFF.